The rows below give T cell receptor beta chains drawn from one sample of a study of T cell changes during pregnancy in multiple sclerosis. Assay used: immunoSEQ multiplex PCR; TCRdb lists only in-frame clones, some missing. Of approximately 70,000 clones in the sample, around 89% were seen once. Sequencing was performed on peripheral blood, taken in the first trimester of pregnancy. The receptor set was obtained from a female donor in good health, enrolled as a control in a pregnancy study. Both conserved end residues are part of each CDR3.

cdr3_length,j_call,v_call,cdr3_aa
14,TRBJ1-2,TRBV5-4,CASSFDRAGYGYTF
19,TRBJ1-1,TRBV7-6,CASSLRPGNAGVPNTEAFF
15,TRBJ1-2,TRBV6-1,CASSESGEGVSGYTF
14,TRBJ2-1,TRBV28,CASSAGDYNNEQFF
12,TRBJ2-1,TRBV5-6,CASSAAGHEQFF
14,TRBJ1-1,TRBV27,CASSFTGLATEAFF
15,TRBJ1-2,TRBV7-2,CASSTPGQALFGYTF
16,TRBJ1-2,TRBV6-6,CASTWAASYSNYGYTF
12,TRBJ1-1,TRBV2,CASSLERTEAFF
15,TRBJ2-7,TRBV7-8,CASSLDRGLHAEQYF
15,TRBJ2-5,TRBV28,CASSLPKQGQETQYF
16,TRBJ2-7,TRBV7-2,CASSWDGTGGTYEQYF
12,TRBJ1-5,TRBV10-3,CAVASSNQPQHF
16,TRBJ1-6,TRBV4-1,CASSQEGGVPNSPLHF
16,TRBJ2-6,TRBV6-5,CASSYRRDSGANVLTF
15,TRBJ1-1,TRBV7-9,CASSLGAQGYTEAFF
14,TRBJ1-1,TRBV2,CASLKGQPYTEAFF
12,TRBJ2-5,TRBV25-1,CASSGGMETQYF
18,TRBJ2-2,TRBV4-3,CASSQPTLGQGKGGELFF